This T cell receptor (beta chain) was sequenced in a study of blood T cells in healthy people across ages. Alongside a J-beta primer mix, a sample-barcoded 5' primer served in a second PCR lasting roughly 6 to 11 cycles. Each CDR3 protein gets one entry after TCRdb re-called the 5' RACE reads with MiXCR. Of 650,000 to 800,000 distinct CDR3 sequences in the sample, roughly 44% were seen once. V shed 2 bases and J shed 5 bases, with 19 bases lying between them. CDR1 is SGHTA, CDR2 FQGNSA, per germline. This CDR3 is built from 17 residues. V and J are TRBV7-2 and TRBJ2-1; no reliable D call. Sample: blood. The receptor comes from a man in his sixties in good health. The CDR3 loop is CASSLTIIALLHNEQFF. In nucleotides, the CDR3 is TGTGCCAGCAGCTTAACCATCATTGCCCTCTTACACAATGAGCAGTTCTTC. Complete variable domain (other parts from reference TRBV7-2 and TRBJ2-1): GAGVSQSPSNKVTEKGKDVELRCDPISGHTALYWYRQSLGQGLEFLIYFQGNSAPDKSGLPSDRFSAERTGGSVSTLTIQRTQQEDSAVYLCASSLTIIALLHNEQFFGPGTRLTVL.